This T cell receptor (beta chain) appears in the sequencing data of a study of T cells in Graves' hyperthyroidism and ophthalmopathy. Patients with uncontrolled infections, other autoimmune diseases, pregnancy or lactation were excluded. Thyroid ultrasound and orbital computed tomography, with clinical symptoms and serum thyroxine and TRAb, informed diagnoses. There were TCR beta CDR3 regions amplified from RNA transcripts. TCR CDR3 underwent first-round RT-PCR with the HTBI primer set. TCRdb fed the multiplex PCR reads into MiXCR, producing one record per CDR3 protein. Of 400,000 or so distinct CDR3 sequences detected, about 15% appear once; the ten largest clones hold approximately 19%. This clonotype has at least ten counts. This CDR3 is 15 amino acids long. Trimming left V 1 base short and J 4 bases short, with 12 bases between. The germline V gene encodes CDR1 SGHVS and CDR2 FQNEAQ.

Sequencing was carried out using blood. This chain connects TRBV7-8 to TRBJ2-3; D is undetermined. The sequence came from an older woman with Graves' ophthalmopathy. DNA for the CDR3: TGTGCCAGCAGCTTAGAAGTTAGTAGGGCAGATACGCAGTATTTT. Encoded protein: CASSLEVSRADTQYF.